This T cell receptor beta chain was sequenced during a study of blood T cell repertoires in COVID-19. Study background: Nucleic acid was either cDNA or gDNA, and it came from T cells, B-cell-depleted T cells, or PBMCs.

TCRdb keeps only in-frame clones here, not all; method: immunoSEQ multiplex PCR. The sample lists more than 90,000 clones, around nine tenths occurring once. The CDR3 covers 17 residues. Germline lookup yields CDR1 SGHKS and CDR2 YYEKEE (reference sequence). V was cut by 5 bases and J by 0 bases, with 18 bases left in between. Sequencing was performed on peripheral blood. V and J are TRBV5-5 and TRBJ1-5, with D possibly TRBD1 on 5 matching bases. This receptor was identified in a man in his forties or fifties with acute or convalescent COVID-19. CDR3 residues: CASSSDTGTFSNQPQHF. DNA for the CDR3: TGTGCCAGCAGTTCCGACACAGGCACATTTAGCAATCAGCCCCAGCATTTT.